This TCR beta chain was captured by sequencing in a study of blood T cell repertoires in COVID-19. Method: immunoSEQ multiplex PCR; TCRdb's copy keeps in-frame clones and lacks some. The sample holds fewer than 350,000 clones, roughly 90% seen once. This CDR3 spans 15 amino acids. In germline, CDR1 is SNHLY, CDR2 FYNNEI. J was trimmed by 1 base and V by 7 bases; bases with no gene match: 7. Sequencing used PBMCs or T cells enriched from blood (not recorded which). The sequence came from a middle-aged woman with acute COVID-19. This chain joins TRBV2 and TRBJ2-5, with 9 bases identical to TRBD2. The CDR3 loop reads CASKDRSGGQETQYF. Here the CDR3 DNA reads TGTGCCAGCAAAGACCGTAGCGGGGGCCAAGAGACCCAGTACTTC.